Listed here are 11 T cell receptor beta chains from one sample, sequenced in a study of CD8 T cells in Susac syndrome. After extraction with the RNeasy kit, about 0.5 to 1 ug of the RNA was reverse transcribed using random hexamers. TCRdb processed the immunoSEQ multiplex PCR reads anew with MiXCR; each CDR3 protein has one entry. Among roughly 60,000 distinct CDR3 sequences listed, approximately 90% were seen once. The sample was CD8+ T cells from PBMCs. These receptors were taken from a human donor in good health.

The chain uses TRBV10-3 and TRBJ2-1; a weak D match, TRBD2 (5 bases). Germline CDR1 is ENHRY and CDR2 is SYGVKD. V was shortened by 2 bases and J by 8 bases, with 10 bases between the two germline ends. The CDR3 consists of 13 residues. CDR3 in amino acids: CAISEDPRDEQFF. The DNA of the CDR3 is TGTGCCATCAGTGAGGACCCGAGGGATGAGCAGTTCTTC.

This chain links TRBV7-9 with TRBJ2-7; D gene unclear. The CDR3 totals 12 residues. Deletions cut 5 bases from V and 4 bases from J, with 9 bases between. Germline-derived CDR1 and CDR2 are SEHNR and FQNEAQ (reference sequence). CDR3 protein: CASSVGRYEQYF. DNA of the CDR3: TGTGCCAGCAGCGTTGGCCGGTACGAGCAGTACTTC.

The chain has TRBV5-6 and TRBJ2-7, with D tentatively TRBD1 (5 bases). CDR1 is SGHDT, CDR2 YYEEEE, per germline. This CDR3 is built from 14 residues. Trimming removed 0 bases from V and 1 base from J, with 8 bases in between. CDR3 amino acids: CASSLGQKSYEQYF. The CDR3 bases are TGTGCCAGCAGCTTGGGACAGAAGTCCTACGAGCAGTACTTC.

This clonotype came up once. The V gene is TRBV9, the J gene TRBJ1-6; TRBD1 might be the D (5 bases). Looked up from germline, CDR1 is SGDLS and CDR2 is YYNGEE. This CDR3 has 14 residues. With 2 bases removed from V and 4 bases from J, the gap between germline ends came to 7 bases. The CDR3 loop reads CASSVGTYNSPLHF. CDR3 DNA sequence: TGTGCCAGCAGCGTCGGGACGTATAATTCACCCCTCCACTTT.

This chain links TRBV24-1 with TRBJ1-5; possible D gene TRBD1, 5 bases. Looked up from germline, CDR1 is KGHDR and CDR2 is SFDVKD. V lost 7 bases to trimming and J lost 6 bases, with 18 bases between them. The CDR3 is made up of 15 amino acids. This CDR3 reads CATSFNGRGGQPQHF. The CDR3 DNA is TGTGCCACCAGCTTTAATGGTAGGGGTGGTCAGCCCCAGCATTTT.

V usage is TRBV6-1 and J usage is TRBJ2-3; weak D call: TRBD2 (6 bases). Trimming removed 4 bases at V and 1 base at J, with 18 bases between. The CDR3 is 17 residues long. Germline-derived CDR1 and CDR2 are MNHNS and SASEGT. CDR3 in DNA: TGTGCCAGCAGTGTCAACCTACTAGCTGGGGGCACAGATACGCAGTATTTT. This translates into CASSVNLLAGGTDTQYF.

The CDR3 nucleotides are TGTGCTAGTGGTTTGGGCTTGGCTGAAGCTTTCTTT. Translation: CASGLGLAEAFF. This chain uses TRBV12-5 with TRBJ1-1; the D is unclear. Germline V gene lookup returns CDR1 LGHNT and CDR2 FRNRAP. The CDR3 covers 12 residues. V shed 1 base and J shed 6 bases, with 6 bases lying between them. The whole variable domain, remainder taken from reference TRBV12-5 and TRBJ1-1, is DARVTQTPRHKVTEMGQEVTMRCQPILGHNTVFWYRQTMMQGLELLAYFRNRAPLDDSGMPKDRFSAEMPDATLATLKIQPSEPRDSAVYFCASGLGLAEAFFGQGTRLTVV.

The chain combines TRBV28 with TRBJ1-2, with unresolved D. V was pared by 4 bases and J by 7 bases, with 10 bases between. Germline V CDR1 and CDR2: MDHEN, SYDVKM. This CDR3 is built from 12 residues. The DNA for the CDR3 is TGTGCCAGCAGTTGGGAGTCGGGTGGCTACACCTTC. This codes for CASSWESGGYTF.

The chain combines TRBV7-9 with TRBJ2-3, with 7 bases fitting TRBD1. CDR1 and CDR2 from the germline V gene are SEHNR and FQNEAQ (reference sequence). The CDR3 loop spans 15 amino acids. V dropped 5 bases and J dropped 5; count of bases not matched to a gene: 10. The CDR3 DNA reads as TGTGCCAGCAGCCCGACAGGGTTCGAGGGAGATACGCAGTATTTT. Translating gives CASSPTGFEGDTQYF.

The chain recombines TRBV19 with TRBJ2-3; D may be TRBD1 (5 bases). Deletions cut 1 base from V and 8 bases from J, with 19 bases between. Germline V CDR1 and CDR2: LNHDA, SQIVND (reference sequence). The CDR3 is made up of 16 amino acids. Here the CDR3 reads CASSIGNGGGAGTQYF. CDR3 bases: TGTGCCAGTAGTATAGGAAACGGCGGTGGGGCAGGTACGCAGTATTTT.

The chain joins TRBV29-1 to TRBJ1-2; TRBD1 matches 7 bases. CDR3 size: 17 residues. Germline-derived CDR1 and CDR2 are SQVTM and ANQGSEA. Losses at the gene ends were 4 bases for V and 4 bases for J; bases not matched to a gene: 18. CDR3 in amino acids: CSVVGFWTGALAYGYTF. The CDR3 region has the DNA TGCAGCGTTGTCGGCTTTTGGACAGGCGCCTTGGCCTATGGCTACACCTTC.